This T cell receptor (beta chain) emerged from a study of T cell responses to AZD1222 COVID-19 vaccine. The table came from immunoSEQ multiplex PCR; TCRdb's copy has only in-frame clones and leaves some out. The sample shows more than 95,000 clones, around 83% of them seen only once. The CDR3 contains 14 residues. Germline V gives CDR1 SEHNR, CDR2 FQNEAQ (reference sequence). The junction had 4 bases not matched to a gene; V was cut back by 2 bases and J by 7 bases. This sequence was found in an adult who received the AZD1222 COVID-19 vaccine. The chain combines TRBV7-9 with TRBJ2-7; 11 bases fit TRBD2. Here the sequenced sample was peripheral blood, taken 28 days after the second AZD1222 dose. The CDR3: CASSLLAGGGEQYF. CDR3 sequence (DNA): TGTGCCAGCAGCTTACTAGCGGGGGGAGGTGAGCAGTACTTC.